Sequencing of this T cell receptor (beta chain) was carried out in a study of blood T cell repertoires in COVID-19 (dated by TCRdb to about 2020). Some background on the complete study: Samples covering the acute and convalescent phases of COVID-19 were provided by collaborators in the United States, Italy and Spain. The material from the prospective study consisted of cDNA or gDNA derived from T cells, B-cell-depleted T cells, or PBMCs. Subjects who had been exposed to COVID-19, were actively infected with it, or had recovered from it provided the deeply sampled blood TCRbeta repertoires that made up the dataset. A freely available public database, intended as a resource for researchers studying the immune response to SARS-CoV-2, is where the repertoires were released. The samples were drawn from the first 160 participants of the ongoing ImmuneRACE study and from roughly 1,300 subjects provided by 6 global collaborators. A de-identified subject ID, COVID-19 status, age in years and sex were almost always included in the sample metadata. Where HLA class I and class II types were available, the types were taken from metadata supplied by the sample provider, not from assay-based typing.

The immunoSEQ Assay, a bias-controlled multiplex PCR, was used to amplify TCRbeta CDR3 regions from genomic DNA. In the paper's pipeline: The number of nucleated cells in each sample was estimated by amplification of reference gene primers within the assay. To quantify the absolute abundance of each unique TCRbeta CDR3 rearrangement, sequence reads were collapsed and filtered. For each sample, productive Simpson clonality was calculated as the square root of Simpson's diversity index across productive rearrangements. Held by TCRdb, this immuneACCESS table contains in-frame sequences only and omits some clones. Under half of the omission traces to an unresolved V gene where checked; the cause of the rest is unknown. Clone size and V and J calls were adopted from that table, with D and trimming inferred from the DNA. This sample has more than 300,000 clones in its table, and roughly 90% of those were observed once. The leading ten clones occupy 15% to 20% of the sample.

Measured from the cysteine to the phenylalanine, the CDR3 is 14 residues long. The DNA shown is the 42-base CDR3, in frame from base 1. Via the germline V gene (reference sequence), CDR1 is LGHDT and CDR2 YNNKEL. Unmatched junction bases come to 3, with V trimmed by 1 base and J by 8 bases. General study outcomes and caveats: How much clinical and demographic metadata was included differed by source and by participant, and the metadata was provided uncurated.

In the prospective study, participants were roughly 18 to 95 years old, resided in 24 geographic areas of the United States, and were enrolled through a virtual design. In the prospective study, participants were assigned to cohorts based on the clinical history participants reported in a screening survey and a study questionnaire. For ImmuneRACE Cohort 3, a participant was defined as recovered based on two consecutive negative NP/OP PCR tests, clearance by a healthcare professional, or resolution of symptoms. Mobile phlebotomists in the prospective study collected whole blood, serum and a nasopharyngeal or oropharyngeal swab from every participant. Over a roughly two-month period, participants in the prospective study had the option of providing additional blood draws and questionnaires. Prospective study blood samples were shipped either frozen or at room temperature before DNA extraction. With regard to this clone: The antigen it binds to is not known. No much larger clone exists at a distance of one base, and base qualities are not known. Other DNA sequences of this sample code for an identical CDR3.

This sequence originates from a woman in her twenties or thirties who had recovered from COVID-19. Sequencing used PBMCs or T cells enriched from blood (not recorded which). The sequence links TRBV3-1 (or the pseudogene TRBV3-2) to TRBJ2-1; 9 bases in the middle match TRBD2. The CDR3 region has the sequence CASSQGAGGHEQFF. The bases are TGTGCCAGCAGCCAAGGAGCGGGGGGCCATGAGCAGTTCTTC.